Below, 30 T cell receptor beta chains from the same sample are listed, as sequenced in a study of cytotoxic CD8 clonotypes in ibrutinib-treated CLL. Here immunoSEQ multiplex PCR was the method, and the copy in TCRdb shows in-frame clones only, minus some. The top ten clones hold 5.5% to 8% of a sample with around 310,000 clones, roughly 80% of them seen once. Sequenced here: PBMCs, sampled before ibrutinib treatment. All receptors derive from a human donor with chronic lymphocytic leukemia.

V usage is TRBV5-6 and J usage is TRBJ1-2; TRBD1 might be the D (5 bases). CDR1 and CDR2 from the germline V gene are SGHDT and YYEEEE. This CDR3 region has 11 residues. V gave up 4 bases and J gave up 7 bases, with 8 bases separating them. CDR3 protein: CASSGGLGYTF. The DNA of the CDR3 is TGTGCCAGCAGCGGGGGACTTGGCTACACCTTC.

Details on this clone: Compared with germline, one end of the junction differs, possibly owing to a read error. The chain uses TRBV7-7 and TRBJ1-1, with a weak D call TRBD1 (5 bases). The germline V gene has CDR1 SSHAT and CDR2 FNYEAQ (reference sequence). CDR3 length: 17 amino acids. The CDR3 region has the DNA TGTGCTAGCAGCTTAGCGCAAACCAGGGTAGCGAACACTGAAGCTTTCTTT. Translation: CASSLAQTRVANTEAFF.

The rearrangement links TRBV7-6 to TRBJ2-2; tentatively, D is TRBD2 (5 bases). Germline V gene sequence: CDR1 SGHVS, CDR2 FNYEAQ. V was clipped by 6 bases and J by 4 bases, with 18 bases between them. CDR3 length: 16 residues. CDR3 loop: CASRAEMASTTGELFF. CDR3 in DNA: TGTGCCAGCAGGGCTGAAATGGCTAGCACCACCGGGGAGCTGTTTTTT.

The rearrangement links TRBV7-2 to TRBJ2-7; D gene unclear. The CDR3 loop spans 12 amino acids. Germline V gene lookup returns CDR1 SGHTA and CDR2 FQGNSA. The V and J ends lost 3 bases and 3 bases respectively, with 6 bases between them. The CDR3 DNA reads as TGTGCCAGCAGCTTTCTCAGCTACGAGCAGTACTTC. It specifies CASSFLSYEQYF.

This chain connects TRBV4-1 to TRBJ2-1, with 9 positions matching TRBD2. This CDR3 contains 15 residues. CDR1 and CDR2 from the germline V gene are MGHRA and YSYEKL. The V gene end was trimmed by 1 base and the J gene end by 12 bases; junction bases not matched to a gene: 10. The CDR3 sequence: CASSQALREGSGQFF. The CDR3 DNA follows: TGCGCCAGCAGCCAAGCCTTGCGGGAGGGTTCGGGGCAGTTCTTC.

This clone was detected only once. The V gene is TRBV5-1, the J gene TRBJ2-1, with D unresolved. Between the trimmed V and J ends, which lost 0 bases and 10 bases, there was a span of 11 bases. The CDR3 spans 13 residues. CDR1 and CDR2 from the germline V gene are SGHRS and YFSETQ. In DNA, the CDR3 is TGCGCCAGCAGCTTGGTTCCGGCAGGCGAGCAGTTCTTC. It is translated as CASSLVPAGEQFF.

The chain carries TRBV10-3 and TRBJ2-7; 10 nucleotides align to TRBD2. In germline, CDR1 is ENHRY, CDR2 SYGVKD. The V and J ends lost 4 bases and 5 bases, in that order; junction bases with no gene match: 14. This CDR3 contains 17 residues. In DNA, the CDR3 is TGTGCCATCAGTGGGTTGGGAGCAGCGGGAGGGCTTAACGAGCAGTACTTC. It encodes CAISGLGAAGGLNEQYF.

The rearrangement links TRBV7-9 to TRBJ2-5, with 13 bases lining up with TRBD2. The V gene end was trimmed by 1 base and the J gene end by 3 bases; junction bases not matched to a gene: 5. Germline lookup yields CDR1 SEHNR and CDR2 FQNEAQ (reference sequence). The CDR3 runs 17 residues. The CDR3 is CASSLGRGTSGEETQYF. The CDR3 DNA sequence: TGTGCCAGCAGCTTAGGAAGAGGGACTAGCGGGGAAGAGACCCAGTACTTC.

V gene TRBV2 combines with J gene TRBJ1-1; 7 bases line up with TRBD1. The CDR3 has 15 amino acids. Germline assignment: CDR1 SNHLY and CDR2 FYNNEI. V shed 6 bases, J shed 3 bases, and the junction held 10 bases outside the gene matches. The CDR3 spells CASSQIGQEDTEAFF. CDR3 sequence (DNA): TGTGCCAGCAGCCAGATAGGACAGGAAGACACTGAAGCTTTCTTT.

The chain employs TRBV19 and TRBJ2-5; D remains unclear. The CDR3 sequence is 14 residues long. Germline CDR1 LNHDA, CDR2 SQIVND (reference sequence). Trimming cost V 4 bases and J 7 bases, with 16 bases left between them. The CDR3 spells CASSTTVVSGTQYF. The CDR3 DNA is TGTGCCAGTAGTACTACGGTAGTTTCTGGGACCCAGTACTTC.

This clone came up a few times. J is TRBJ2-3 and V is TRBV13; D perhaps matches TRBD1 (6 bases). The CDR3 spans 18 residues. Germline lookup yields CDR1 PRHDT and CDR2 FYEKMQ (reference sequence). V lost 1 base to trimming and J lost 2 bases, with 19 bases between them. The chain's CDR3 is CASSLEGYTGPFTDTQYF. The CDR3 coding sequence is TGTGCCAGCAGCTTAGAGGGGTATACAGGGCCGTTCACAGATACGCAGTATTTT.

The chain is built from TRBV9 and TRBJ2-2; D tentatively fits TRBD1 or TRBD2 (5 bases each). CDR3 length: 15 residues. Germline assignment: CDR1 SGDLS and CDR2 YYNGEE. V dropped 2 bases and J dropped 2 bases, with 10 bases sitting between them. The CDR3 sequence is CASSVLRDNTGELFF. The CDR3 DNA follows: TGTGCCAGCAGCGTCCTCCGGGACAACACCGGGGAGCTGTTTTTT.

The chain recombines TRBV30 with TRBJ2-1; 7 bases line up with TRBD1. Germline CDR1 GTSNPN, CDR2 SVGIG (reference sequence). The junction had 5 bases not matched to a gene; V was cut back by 3 bases and J by 3 bases. CDR3 length: 14 amino acids. In DNA form, the CDR3 reads TGTGCCTGGAGCCCGACAGGGTTCTACAATGAGCAGTTCTTC. Translated: CAWSPTGFYNEQFF.

The chain combines TRBV6-5 with TRBJ1-2; 9 bases map to TRBD1. This CDR3 has 14 amino acids. Germline V gene sequence: CDR1 MNHEY, CDR2 SVGAGI. V gave up 5 bases and J gave up 3 bases; unmatched junction bases: 4. CDR3 DNA: TGTGCCAGCAGTAGGACAGGGGATCACTATGGCTACACCTTC. Translated: CASSRTGDHYGYTF.

This sequence joins TRBV30 and TRBJ2-7; perhaps TRBD2 as D (7 bases). This CDR3 comprises 13 residues. Germline CDR1 and CDR2: GTSNPN and SVGIG (reference sequence). The CDR3 DNA sequence: TGTGCTCAGGACGGGGGGCCTTCCTACGAGCAGTACTTC. Encoded protein: CAQDGGPSYEQYF.

This sequence joins TRBV11-1 and TRBJ2-7, with 11 positions matching TRBD2. V was clipped by 1 base and J by 6 bases; unmatched bases: 8. Germline CDR1 SGHAT, CDR2 FQDESV (reference sequence). The CDR3 length is 16 residues. The DNA of the CDR3 is TGTGCCAGCAGCTTAGGGGTTGGCCTAGCGGGAGGCGAGCAGTACTTC. Encoded protein: CASSLGVGLAGGEQYF.

This clone turned up a few times. The CDR3 coding sequence is TGTGCCAGCAGCTTGAGAACCCCTTACGACGAGCAGTACTTC. It translates to CASSLRTPYDEQYF. The genes are TRBV7-8 and TRBJ2-7; no clear D gene. V lost 3 bases to trimming and J lost 5 bases, with 14 bases between them. CDR3 length: 14 amino acids. Germline V CDR1 and CDR2: SGHVS, FQNEAQ. Variable domain in full (rest from reference TRBV7-8 and TRBJ2-7): GAGVSQSPRYKVAKRGQDVALRCDPISGHVSLFWYQQALGQGPEFLTYFQNEAQLDKSGLPSDRFFAERPEGSVSTLKIQRTQQEDSAVYLCASSLRTPYDEQYFGPGTRLTVT.

The chain combines TRBV20-1 with TRBJ2-7; 7 nucleotides match TRBD2. This CDR3 region has 10 residues. Trimming cost V 6 bases and J 7 bases; bases outside gene matches: 3. CDR1 DFQATT and CDR2 SNEGSKA come from the germline V gene (reference sequence). This chain's CDR3 is CSAGLREQYF. DNA for the CDR3: TGCAGTGCGGGACTACGGGAGCAGTACTTC.

This chain uses TRBV6-5 with TRBJ1-2; 7 nucleotides line up with TRBD1. Germline assignment: CDR1 MNHEY and CDR2 SVGAGI. The CDR3 covers 14 residues. V lost 2 bases and J lost 5; bases outside the gene matches: 5. CDR3 nucleotide sequence: TGTGCCAGCAGTTACGGGACAGAACCATATGGCTACACCTTC. It specifies CASSYGTEPYGYTF.

This clone is a singleton in its sample. The chain combines TRBV19 with TRBJ1-1; D not certain. V was trimmed by 4 bases and J by 0 bases, leaving 9 bases between them. Germline CDR1 is LNHDA and CDR2 is SQIVND (reference sequence). The CDR3 has 14 amino acids. The CDR3 sequence is CASSRTNLNTEAFF. DNA of the CDR3: TGTGCCAGTAGTAGGACGAATTTGAACACTGAAGCTTTCTTT.

The chain has TRBV18 and TRBJ1-2; D unclear. Trimming pared 3 bases from V and 7 bases from J, leaving 9 bases between. Germline CDR1 KGHSH, CDR2 LQKENI. The CDR3 consists of 12 residues. The CDR3 sequence is CASSPVESGYTF. The CDR3 nucleotides read TGTGCCAGCTCACCGGTAGAAAGTGGCTACACCTTC.

The rearrangement links TRBV7-8 to TRBJ2-3, with 9 bases aligning to TRBD1. The V segment lost 4 bases and the J segment 3 bases; nucleotides outside the gene matches: 8. The CDR3 has 16 residues. Germline loops: CDR1 SGHVS, CDR2 FQNEAQ. The CDR3 is CASSSRDRVITDTQYF. The DNA for the CDR3 is TGTGCCAGCAGCTCCAGGGACAGGGTAATAACAGATACGCAGTATTTT.

The V call is TRBV29-1, the J call TRBJ2-3; D is unresolved. The germline gives CDR1 SQVTM, CDR2 ANQGSEA. The germline V and J ends were trimmed by 5 bases and 0 bases, with 12 bases remaining between them. The CDR3 sequence is 14 residues long. The CDR3 spells CSVRAGASTDTQYF. CDR3 sequence (DNA): TGCAGCGTTCGGGCAGGAGCTAGCACAGATACGCAGTATTTT.

Here the CDR3 reads CACHQTGSYEQYF. DNA of the CDR3: TGTGCCTGCCATCAGACAGGGTCCTACGAGCAGTACTTC. The rearrangement uses TRBV30 and TRBJ2-7, with TRBD1 matching over 7 bases. The CDR3 consists of 13 residues. Germline CDR1 and CDR2: GTSNPN and SVGIG (reference sequence). V dropped 6 bases and J dropped 1; count of bases not matched to a gene: 6. Combining the CDR3 with reference TRBV30 and TRBJ2-7 gives the whole variable domain SQTIHQWPATLVQPVGSPLSLECTVEGTSNPNLYWYRQAAGRGLQLLFYSVGIGQISSEVPQNLSASRPQDRQFILSSKKLLLSDSGFYLCACHQTGSYEQYFGPGTRLTVT.

This rearrangement joins TRBV10-3 to TRBJ1-2; the D is unclear. The ends were cut back, 5 bases at V and 4 bases at J, with 17 bases in the middle. Germline CDR1 is ENHRY and CDR2 is SYGVKD. The length of the CDR3 is 15 residues. Here the CDR3 DNA reads TGTGCCATCAGTCAGGAGGGTGACGGCTCCTATGGCTACACCTTC. Amino acids: CAISQEGDGSYGYTF.

This CDR3 is CASSEGQVTSYEQYF. CDR3 sequence (DNA): TGTGCCAGCAGTGAAGGGCAGGTGACCTCCTACGAGCAGTACTTC. The rearrangement joins TRBV6-1 to TRBJ2-7; D unclear. V was cut by 1 base and J by 0 bases, with 10 bases left in between. CDR1 and CDR2 (germline): MNHNS, SASEGT. CDR3 size: 15 residues.

This clone has only one observation. The chain carries TRBV30 and TRBJ1-4, with 7 bases matching TRBD1. The germline CDR1 and CDR2 sequences are GTSNPN and SVGIG (reference sequence). The CDR3 totals 14 residues. The V and J ends lost 1 base and 3 bases, in that order; junction bases with no gene match: 2. The CDR3 DNA follows: TGTGCCTGGAGTGCCGGGACAGCTAATGAAAAACTGTTTTTT. Protein sequence: CAWSAGTANEKLFF.

V and J are TRBV29-1 and TRBJ2-1; TRBD2 might be the D (5 bases). Germline lookup yields CDR1 SQVTM and CDR2 ANQGSEA. Trimming took 8 bases from V and 4 from J, leaving 15 bases between them. This CDR3 spans 13 amino acids. The CDR3 DNA sequence: TGCAGCTCAACGGGAACAGCGTACAATGAGCAGTTCTTC. Amino acids: CSSTGTAYNEQFF.

V is TRBV10-2 and J is TRBJ1-2; D is uncertain. Germline lookup yields CDR1 WSHSY and CDR2 SAAADI. Trimming took off 3 bases at V and 4 bases at J, with 15 bases between the two ends. The CDR3 contains 15 residues. The CDR3 reads CASSDIVVSGYGYTF. CDR3 sequence (DNA): TGCGCCAGCAGTGACATCGTAGTGTCAGGCTATGGCTACACCTTC.

This clone was detected only once. The chain is built from TRBV9 and TRBJ1-2; no reliable D call. From germline, CDR1 is SGDLS and CDR2 YYNGEE. The CDR3 has 14 residues. V was clipped by 6 bases and J by 8 bases, with 20 bases between them. DNA for the CDR3: TGTGCCAGCACCTCGCGGGCCCCCGGTTACGGCTACACCTTC. This encodes CASTSRAPGYGYTF.